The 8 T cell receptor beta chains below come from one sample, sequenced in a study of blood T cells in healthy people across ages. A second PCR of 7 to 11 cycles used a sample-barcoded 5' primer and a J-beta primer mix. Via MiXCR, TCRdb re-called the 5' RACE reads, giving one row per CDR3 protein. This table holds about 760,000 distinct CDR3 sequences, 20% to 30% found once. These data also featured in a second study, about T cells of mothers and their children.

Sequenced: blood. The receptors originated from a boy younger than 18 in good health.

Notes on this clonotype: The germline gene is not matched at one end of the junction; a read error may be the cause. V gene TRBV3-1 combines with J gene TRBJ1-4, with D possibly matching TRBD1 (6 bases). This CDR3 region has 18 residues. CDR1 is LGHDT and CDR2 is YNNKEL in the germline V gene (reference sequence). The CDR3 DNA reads TGTGCCAGCAGCCGAGATCTTTGGGACATTTCAACTAATGAAAAACTGGTTTTT. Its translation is CASSRDLWDISTNEKLVF.

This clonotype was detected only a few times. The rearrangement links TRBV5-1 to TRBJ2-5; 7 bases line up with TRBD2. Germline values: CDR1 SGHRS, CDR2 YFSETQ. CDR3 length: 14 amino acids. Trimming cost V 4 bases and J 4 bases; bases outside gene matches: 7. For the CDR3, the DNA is TGCGCCAGCAGCCCGGGAGGTAGACTAGAGACCCAGTACTTC. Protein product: CASSPGGRLETQYF.

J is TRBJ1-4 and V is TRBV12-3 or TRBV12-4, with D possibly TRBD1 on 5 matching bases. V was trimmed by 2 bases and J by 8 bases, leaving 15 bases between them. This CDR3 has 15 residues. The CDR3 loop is CASSLRSREREKLFF. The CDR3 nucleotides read TGTGCCAGCAGTTTACGTAGCAGGGAGCGGGAAAAACTGTTTTTT.

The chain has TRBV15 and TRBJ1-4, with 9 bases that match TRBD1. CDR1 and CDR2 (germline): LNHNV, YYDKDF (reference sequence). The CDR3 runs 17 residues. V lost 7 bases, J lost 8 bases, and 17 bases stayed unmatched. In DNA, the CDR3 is TGTGCCACCAACCGAGGGGACAGGGACACGAGAGGCGAAAAACTGTTTTTT. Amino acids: CATNRGDRDTRGEKLFF.

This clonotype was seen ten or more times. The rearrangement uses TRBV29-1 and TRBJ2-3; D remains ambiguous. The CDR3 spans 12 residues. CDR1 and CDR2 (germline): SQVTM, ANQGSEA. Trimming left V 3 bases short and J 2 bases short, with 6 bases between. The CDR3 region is CSVEVDTDTQYF. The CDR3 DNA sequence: TGCAGCGTTGAGGTAGACACAGATACGCAGTATTTT.

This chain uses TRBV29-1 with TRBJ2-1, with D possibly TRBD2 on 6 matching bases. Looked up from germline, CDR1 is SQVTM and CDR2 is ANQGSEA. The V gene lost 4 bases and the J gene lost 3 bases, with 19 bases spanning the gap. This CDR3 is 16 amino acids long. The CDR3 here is CSVVSDSGPNYNEQFF. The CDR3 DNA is TGCAGCGTTGTAAGTGATAGCGGACCGAACTACAATGAGCAGTTCTTC.

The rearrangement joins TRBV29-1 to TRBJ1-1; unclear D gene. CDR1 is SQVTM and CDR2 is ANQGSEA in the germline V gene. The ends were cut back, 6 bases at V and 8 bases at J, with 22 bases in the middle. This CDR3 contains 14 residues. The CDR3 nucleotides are TGCAGCGTCATTCTTCGGACTAGTGGAAGAGAAGCTTTCTTT. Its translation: CSVILRTSGREAFF.

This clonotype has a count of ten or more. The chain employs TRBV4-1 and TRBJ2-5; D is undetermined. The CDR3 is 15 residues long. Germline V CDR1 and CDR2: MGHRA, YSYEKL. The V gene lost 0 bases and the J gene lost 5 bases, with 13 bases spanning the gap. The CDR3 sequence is CASSQEGRSRETQYF. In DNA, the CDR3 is TGCGCCAGCAGCCAAGAAGGAAGGTCGAGGGAGACCCAGTACTTC.